Below, 13 T cell receptor beta chains from the same sample are listed, as sequenced in a study of blood T cell repertoires in COVID-19. The protocol was immunoSEQ multiplex PCR, while the TCRdb copy is restricted to in-frame clones and leaves out a portion. The data show hundreds of thousands of clones, roughly 81% seen once. Source material: peripheral blood. These receptors all stem from a woman aged 80 or older with COVID-19, enrolled during active disease.

The V call is TRBV5-6, the J call TRBJ2-1, with D perhaps TRBD1 (5 bases). The CDR3 length is 15 residues. Germline V gives CDR1 SGHDT, CDR2 YYEEEE. The V end was cut by 4 bases, the J end by 2 bases, with 13 bases between. CDR3 bases: TGTGCCAGCAGCAACCGCAGGGTCCCCTACAATGAGCAGTTCTTC. It translates to CASSNRRVPYNEQFF.

This chain joins TRBV30 and TRBJ1-4; D remains unclear. The CDR3 length is 12 residues. Looked up from germline, CDR1 is GTSNPN and CDR2 is SVGIG (reference sequence). V was cut by 3 bases and J by 5 bases, with 7 bases left in between. The CDR3 loop reads CAWSRGNEKLFF. Here the CDR3 DNA reads TGTGCCTGGAGCAGAGGGAATGAAAAACTGTTTTTT.

The rearrangement joins TRBV19 to TRBJ2-2; 8 nucleotides match TRBD1. Germline assignment: CDR1 LNHDA and CDR2 SQIVND (reference sequence). The length of the CDR3 is 16 residues. Trimming removed 6 bases from V and 4 bases from J; junction bases left unmatched: 10. Here the CDR3 DNA reads TGTGCCAGTAGAAAGGGGACAGGCCATGGCACCGGGGAGCTGTTTTTT. Its translation is CASRKGTGHGTGELFF.

The chain has TRBV15 and TRBJ2-2; possibly TRBD1 for D (5 bases). Trimming shortened V by 8 bases and J by 6 bases, and 13 bases separated the two germline ends. The CDR3 extends over 13 amino acids. Germline assignment: CDR1 LNHNV and CDR2 YYDKDF (reference sequence). The CDR3 reads CATPLDSSGELFF. The CDR3 DNA follows: TGTGCCACCCCCTTAGACAGTTCCGGGGAGCTGTTTTTT.

This CDR3 reads CASSPPAPQETQYF. The CDR3 bases are TGTGCCAGCTCACCACCGGCACCACAAGAGACCCAGTACTTC. V and J are TRBV18 and TRBJ2-5; no reliable D call. The V gene's germline CDR1 is KGHSH and CDR2 LQKENI. The germline V and J ends were trimmed by 0 bases and 2 bases, with 7 bases remaining between them. The CDR3 loop spans 14 amino acids.

The gene calls are TRBV14 and TRBJ1-2, with a weak D call TRBD1 (5 bases). The CDR3 covers 12 residues. Trimming cost V 5 bases and J 4 bases, with 8 bases left between them. The germline CDR1 and CDR2 sequences are SGHDN and FVKESK. CDR3 region: CASSWGLYGYTF. DNA for the CDR3: TGTGCCAGCAGCTGGGGCCTCTATGGCTACACCTTC.

This chain links TRBV28 with TRBJ2-5, with D maybe TRBD2 (5 bases). V lost 7 bases to trimming and J lost 5 bases, with 14 bases between them. CDR1 and CDR2 (germline): MDHEN, SYDVKM. There are 13 residues in the CDR3. The chain's CDR3 is CASTPGGRETQYF. The DNA of the CDR3 is TGTGCCAGCACCCCCGGCGGGCGGGAGACCCAGTACTTC.

The chain recombines TRBV18 with TRBJ2-3, with D uncertain. The CDR3 loop spans 15 amino acids. V was pared by 0 bases and J by 1 base, with 8 bases between. Germline CDR1 and CDR2: KGHSH and LQKENI. The CDR3 DNA follows: TGTGCCAGCTCACCACCGACGCAGGGCACAGATACGCAGTATTTT. It specifies CASSPPTQGTDTQYF. The complete variable domain, with remaining parts taken from reference TRBV18 and TRBJ2-3, reads NAGVMQNPRHLVRRRGQEARLRCSPMKGHSHVYWYRQLPEEGLKFMVYLQKENIIDESGMPKERFSAEFPKEGPSILRIQQVVRGDSAAYFCASSPPTQGTDTQYFGPGTRLTVL.

The chain has TRBV27 and TRBJ1-5; D is ambiguous. The V end was cut by 0 bases, the J end by 0 bases, with 6 bases between. CDR1 MNHEY and CDR2 SMNVEV come from the germline V gene (reference sequence). The CDR3 covers 15 residues. CDR3 nucleotide sequence: TGTGCCAGCAGTTTATCGGCGGATAGCAATCAGCCCCAGCATTTT. Amino acids: CASSLSADSNQPQHF.

As for this clone: The same CDR3 arises from other DNA sequences in this sample as well. The V gene is TRBV9, the J gene TRBJ2-2; 12 bases match TRBD2. The CDR3 runs to 16 residues. Trimming took 0 bases from V and 5 from J; bases not matched to a gene: 2. CDR1 and CDR2 (germline): SGDLS, YYNGEE. CDR3 sequence: CASSVGLAGGTGELFF. The CDR3 bases are TGTGCCAGCAGCGTAGGGCTAGCGGGGGGGACCGGGGAGCTGTTTTTT.

The genes are TRBV18 and TRBJ1-3; D remains ambiguous. Germline CDR1 reads KGHSH; CDR2 reads LQKENI. V was clipped by 3 bases and J by 4 bases, with 13 bases between them. The CDR3 is 15 residues long. The chain's CDR3 is CASSPTHGEGNTIYF. The CDR3 DNA follows: TGTGCCAGCTCACCGACACACGGGGAGGGAAACACCATATATTTT.

The chain recombines TRBV6-5 with TRBJ2-6; tentative D call: TRBD2 (5 bases). The CDR3 contains 14 residues. Germline-derived CDR1 and CDR2 are MNHEY and SVGAGI. V shed 10 bases and J shed 0 bases, with 10 bases lying between them. The CDR3 nucleotides are TGTGCCACTAACCGGGGCTCTGGGGCCAACGTCCTGACTTTC. This translates into CATNRGSGANVLTF.

This sequence joins TRBV4-3 and TRBJ1-2, with a tentative D call TRBD1 (5 bases). V was clipped by 1 base and J by 5 bases, with 11 bases between them. Germline V gene sequence: CDR1 LGHNA, CDR2 YSLEER. The CDR3 has 14 amino acids. CDR3 DNA sequence: TGCGCCAGCAGCCAAGTGATAGGGGCTTATGGCTACACCTTC. Translating gives CASSQVIGAYGYTF.